The entry below gives a single T cell receptor beta chain sequence along with its context. The V gene end was trimmed by 4 bases and the J gene end by 8 bases; junction bases not matched to a gene: 4. The CDR3 consists of 14 residues. Per the germline V gene, CDR1 is SGHRS and CDR2 is YFSETQ. Assay: immunoSEQ multiplex PCR; the TCRdb copy retains only in-frame clones and omits some. Found here are roughly 120,000 clones, 90% of them singletons; the top ten hold 3.8%. This record belongs to a study of blood T cell repertoires in COVID-19. The V call is TRBV5-1, the J call TRBJ1-4, with 11 positions matching TRBD1. This receptor was identified in a woman aged 60-70 years with COVID-19, enrolled during active disease. The specimen sequenced was peripheral blood. CDR3 bases: TGCGCCAGCAGCCGGGACAGGGGGAACGAAAAACTGTTTTTT. Amino acids: CASSRDRGNEKLFF.